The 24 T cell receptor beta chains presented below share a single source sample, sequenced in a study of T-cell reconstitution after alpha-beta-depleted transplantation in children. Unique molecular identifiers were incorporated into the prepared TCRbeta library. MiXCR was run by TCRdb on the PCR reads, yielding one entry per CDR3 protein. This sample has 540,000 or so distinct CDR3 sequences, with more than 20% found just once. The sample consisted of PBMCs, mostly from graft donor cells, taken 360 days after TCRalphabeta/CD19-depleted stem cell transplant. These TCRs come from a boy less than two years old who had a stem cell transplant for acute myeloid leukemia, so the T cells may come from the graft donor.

CDR3 in amino acids: CASSDLGGGNTEAFF. CDR3 nucleotides: TGCGCCAGCAGCGACCTAGGAGGGGGAAACACTGAAGCTTTCTTT. The chain employs TRBV5-1 and TRBJ1-1, with D perhaps matching TRBD1 (6 bases). Germline values: CDR1 SGHRS, CDR2 YFSETQ. This CDR3 is built from 15 residues. V was pared by 4 bases and J by 2 bases, with 15 bases between.

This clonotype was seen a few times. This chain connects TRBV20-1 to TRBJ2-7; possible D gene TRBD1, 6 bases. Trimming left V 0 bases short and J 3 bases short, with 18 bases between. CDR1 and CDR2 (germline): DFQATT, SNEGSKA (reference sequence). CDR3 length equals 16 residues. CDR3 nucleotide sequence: TGCAGTGCTAGAGATCAAGGGGGTGGTTCTGTCTACGAGCAGTACGTC. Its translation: CSARDQGGGSVYEQYV.

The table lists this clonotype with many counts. The CDR3 nucleotides read TGTGCCAGCAGTCGGGCCACAGATACGCAGTATTTT. Translation: CASSRATDTQYF. The rearrangement joins TRBV6-6 to TRBJ2-3, with D unclear. CDR1 and CDR2 (germline): MNHNY, SVGAGI (reference sequence). Trimming removed 5 bases at V and 2 bases at J, with 5 bases between. The CDR3 sequence is 12 residues long.

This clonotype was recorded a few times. The CDR3 DNA is TGCAGTGCCAGCCATGACACAGGGGCCTACGAGCAGTACTTC. Protein: CSASHDTGAYEQYF. The chain combines TRBV20-1 with TRBJ2-7, with 7 bases that match TRBD1. Germline assignment: CDR1 DFQATT and CDR2 SNEGSKA (reference sequence). The CDR3 covers 14 residues. V dropped 6 bases and J dropped 2; count of bases not matched to a gene: 10.

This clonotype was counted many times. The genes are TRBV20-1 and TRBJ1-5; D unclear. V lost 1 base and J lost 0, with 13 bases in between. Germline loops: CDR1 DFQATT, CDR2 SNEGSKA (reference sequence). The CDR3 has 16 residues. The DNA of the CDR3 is TGCAGTGCTAGAGGGTGGCAGGCCCTTAGCAATCAGCCCCAGCATTTT. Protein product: CSARGWQALSNQPQHF.

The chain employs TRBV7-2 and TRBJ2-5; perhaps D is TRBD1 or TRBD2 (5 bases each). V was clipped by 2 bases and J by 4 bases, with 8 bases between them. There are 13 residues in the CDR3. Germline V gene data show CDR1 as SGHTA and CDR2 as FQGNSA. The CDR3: CASSLRGVETQYF. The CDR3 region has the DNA TGTGCCAGCAGCTTACGAGGGGTAGAGACCCAGTACTTC.

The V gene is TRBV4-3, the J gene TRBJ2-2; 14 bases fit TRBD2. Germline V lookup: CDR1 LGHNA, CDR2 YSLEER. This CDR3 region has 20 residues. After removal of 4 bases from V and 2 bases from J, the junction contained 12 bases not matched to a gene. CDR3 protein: CASSPESGTSGGDNTGELFF. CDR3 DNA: TGCGCCAGCAGCCCTGAATCGGGGACTAGCGGGGGAGATAACACCGGGGAGCTGTTTTTT.

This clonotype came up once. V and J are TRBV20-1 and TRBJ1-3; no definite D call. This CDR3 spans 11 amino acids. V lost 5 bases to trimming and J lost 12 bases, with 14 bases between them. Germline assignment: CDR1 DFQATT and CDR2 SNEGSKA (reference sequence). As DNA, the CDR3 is TGCAGTGCTGGCGACCCGCGCGGCATATATTTT. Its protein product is CSAGDPRGIYF.

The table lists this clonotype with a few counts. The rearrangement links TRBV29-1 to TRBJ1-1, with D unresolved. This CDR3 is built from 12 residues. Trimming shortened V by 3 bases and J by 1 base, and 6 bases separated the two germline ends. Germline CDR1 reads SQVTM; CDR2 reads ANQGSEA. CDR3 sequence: CSVEPGNTEAFF. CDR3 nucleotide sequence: TGCAGCGTTGAGCCAGGGAACACTGAAGCTTTCTTT.

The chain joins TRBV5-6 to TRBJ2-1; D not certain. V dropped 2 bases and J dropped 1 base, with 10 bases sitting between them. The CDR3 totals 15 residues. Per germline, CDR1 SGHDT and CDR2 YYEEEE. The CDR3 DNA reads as TGTGCCAGCAGCTTCAAACCCTTTTCCTACAATGAGCAGTTCTTC. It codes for CASSFKPFSYNEQFF.

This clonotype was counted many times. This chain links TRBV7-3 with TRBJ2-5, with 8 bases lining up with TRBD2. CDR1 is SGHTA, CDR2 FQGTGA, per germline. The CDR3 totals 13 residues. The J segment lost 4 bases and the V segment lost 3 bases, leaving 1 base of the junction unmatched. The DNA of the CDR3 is TGTGCCAGCAGCTTCGCGGGGGGAGAGACCCAGTACTTC. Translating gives CASSFAGGETQYF.

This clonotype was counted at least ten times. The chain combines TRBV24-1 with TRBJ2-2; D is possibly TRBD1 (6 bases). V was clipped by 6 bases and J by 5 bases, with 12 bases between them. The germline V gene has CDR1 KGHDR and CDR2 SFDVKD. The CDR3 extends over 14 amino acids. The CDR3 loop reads CATSQPGDTGELFF. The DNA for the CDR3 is TGTGCCACCAGTCAACCAGGGGATACCGGGGAGCTGTTTTTT.

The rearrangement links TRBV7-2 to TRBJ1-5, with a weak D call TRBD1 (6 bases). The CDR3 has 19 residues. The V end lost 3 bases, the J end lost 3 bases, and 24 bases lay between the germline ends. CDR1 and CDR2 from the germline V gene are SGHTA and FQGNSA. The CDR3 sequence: CASSFRAAGAQYYNQPQHF. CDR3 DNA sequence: TGTGCCAGCAGCTTCCGGGCGGCAGGGGCTCAATATTACAATCAGCCCCAGCATTTT.

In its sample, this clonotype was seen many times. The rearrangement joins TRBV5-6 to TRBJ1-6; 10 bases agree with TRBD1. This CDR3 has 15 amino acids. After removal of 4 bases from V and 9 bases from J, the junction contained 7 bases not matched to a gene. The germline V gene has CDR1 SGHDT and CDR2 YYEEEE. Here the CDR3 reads CASSLDRGRISPLHF. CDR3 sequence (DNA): TGTGCCAGCAGCCTCGACAGGGGGCGTATTTCACCCCTCCACTTT. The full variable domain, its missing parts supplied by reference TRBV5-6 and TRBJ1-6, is DAGVTQSPTHLIKTRGQQVTLRCSPKSGHDTVSWYQQALGQGPQFIFQYYEEEERQRGNFPDRFSGHQFPNYSSELNVNALLLGDSALYLCASSLDRGRISPLHFGNGTRLTVT.

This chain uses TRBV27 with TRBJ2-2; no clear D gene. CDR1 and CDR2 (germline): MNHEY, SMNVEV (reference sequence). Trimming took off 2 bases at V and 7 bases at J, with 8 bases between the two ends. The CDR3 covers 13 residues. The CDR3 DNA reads TGTGCCAGCAGTTTACATTTGAACGGGGAGCTGTTTTTT. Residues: CASSLHLNGELFF.

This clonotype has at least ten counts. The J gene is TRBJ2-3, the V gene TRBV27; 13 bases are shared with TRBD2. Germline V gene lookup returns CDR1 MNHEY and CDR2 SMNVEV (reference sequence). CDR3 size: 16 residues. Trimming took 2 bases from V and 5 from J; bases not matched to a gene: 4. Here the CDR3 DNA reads TGTGCCAGCAGTTTAGGGACTAGCGGGAACGAAGATACGCAGTATTTT. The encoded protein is CASSLGTSGNEDTQYF.

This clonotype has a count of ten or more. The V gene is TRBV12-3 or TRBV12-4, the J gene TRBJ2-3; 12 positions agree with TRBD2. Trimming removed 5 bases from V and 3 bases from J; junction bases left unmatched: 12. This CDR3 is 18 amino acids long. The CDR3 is CASSRAGTSGGLTDTQYF. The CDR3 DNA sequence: TGTGCCAGCAGTCGAGCCGGAACTAGCGGGGGGTTGACAGATACGCAGTATTTT.

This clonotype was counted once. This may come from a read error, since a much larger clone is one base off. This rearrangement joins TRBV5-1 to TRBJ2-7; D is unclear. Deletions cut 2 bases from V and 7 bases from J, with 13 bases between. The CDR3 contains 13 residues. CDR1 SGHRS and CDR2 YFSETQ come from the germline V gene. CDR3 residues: CASSFDGLREQYF. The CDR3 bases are TGCGCCAGCAGCTTCGACGGTCTTCGTGAGCAGTACTTC.

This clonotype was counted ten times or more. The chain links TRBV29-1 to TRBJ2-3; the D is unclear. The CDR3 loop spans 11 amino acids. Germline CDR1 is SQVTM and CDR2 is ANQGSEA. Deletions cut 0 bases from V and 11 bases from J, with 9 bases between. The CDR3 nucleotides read TGCAGCGTTGAAGATCGGACGGAGCAGTATTTT. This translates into CSVEDRTEQYF.

CDR3 sequence reads: CSAPGVNSGNTIYF. The CDR3 coding sequence is TGCAGTGCTCCCGGGGTCAACTCTGGAAACACCATATATTTT. The V gene is TRBV20-1, the J gene TRBJ1-3; the D is unclear. The V gene's germline CDR1 is DFQATT and CDR2 SNEGSKA (reference sequence). The ends were cut back, 5 bases at V and 0 bases at J, with 11 bases in the middle. This CDR3 contains 14 residues.

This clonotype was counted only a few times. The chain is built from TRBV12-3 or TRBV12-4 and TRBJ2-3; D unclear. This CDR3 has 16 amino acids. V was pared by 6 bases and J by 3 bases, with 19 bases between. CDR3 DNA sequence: TGTGCCAGCAGCCCAAATATAGGACCAGAGACAGATACGCAGTATTTT. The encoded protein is CASSPNIGPETDTQYF.

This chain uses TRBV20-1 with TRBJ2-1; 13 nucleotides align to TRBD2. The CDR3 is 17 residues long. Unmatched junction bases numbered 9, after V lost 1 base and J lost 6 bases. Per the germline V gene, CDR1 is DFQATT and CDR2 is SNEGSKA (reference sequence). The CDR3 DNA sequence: TGCAGTGCTAGAGGGCCTGGGGGACTAGCGGGGCCCAATGAGCAGTTCTTC. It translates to CSARGPGGLAGPNEQFF.

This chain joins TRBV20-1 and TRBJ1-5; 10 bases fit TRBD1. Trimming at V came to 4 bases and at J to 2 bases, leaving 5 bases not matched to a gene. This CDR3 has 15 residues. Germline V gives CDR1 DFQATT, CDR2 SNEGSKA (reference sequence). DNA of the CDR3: TGCAGTGCTACACGGACAGGGGGAGGCAATCAGCCCCAGCATTTT. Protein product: CSATRTGGGNQPQHF.

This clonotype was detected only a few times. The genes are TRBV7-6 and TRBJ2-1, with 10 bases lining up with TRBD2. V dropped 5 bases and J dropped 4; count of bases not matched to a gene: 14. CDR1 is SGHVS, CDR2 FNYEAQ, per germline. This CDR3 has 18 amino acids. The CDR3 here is CASSPMGSGGARYNEQFF. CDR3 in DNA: TGTGCCAGCAGCCCCATGGGGAGCGGGGGGGCCAGGTACAATGAGCAGTTCTTC.